The following is a TCR beta chain sequence with its context. Its antigen has not been determined. No qualities accompany the bases; no much larger clone lies one base away. TCRbeta CDR3 regions were amplified from genomic DNA using the immunoSEQ Assay, a bias-controlled multiplex PCR. On the authors' methods: Nucleated cell counts per sample were estimated from amplification of reference gene primers within the assay. To quantify the absolute abundance of each unique TCRbeta CDR3 rearrangement, sequence reads were collapsed and filtered. For each sample, productive Simpson clonality was calculated by taking the square root of Simpson's diversity index across productive rearrangements. TCRdb limited this immuneACCESS table to in-frame rearrangements with V and J called. A share of clones is missing; checked studies link under half to unresolved V genes, and the rest is unexplained. V and J calls and clone size follow that table, whereas D and trimming were derived from the DNA. The sample has 60,000 to 95,000 clones on record, roughly 90% of them singletons. The ten largest account for roughly 6.8% of the sample.

CDR1 and CDR2 (SEHNR, FQNEAQ) derive from the germline V gene (reference sequence). The CDR3 sequence holds 18 residues, the cysteine and phenylalanine included. The read is trimmed to its CDR3 DNA, 54 bases read in frame from base 1. Trimming removed 4 bases from V and 0 bases from J; the gene matches leave 9 bases unexplained. Whole blood was collected in K2EDTA tubes by collaborating institutions according to the institutions' own protocols. For TCRbeta analysis, collaborator samples were shipped as frozen whole blood, as isolated PBMCs, or as DNA extracted from either sample type. The data were obtained in a study of blood T cell repertoires in COVID-19 (dated by TCRdb to 2020 to 2022). Background for the entire study: Collaborator samples came from the United States, Italy and Spain and covered acute and convalescent phases of COVID-19. The material from the prospective study consisted of cDNA or gDNA derived from T cells, B-cell-depleted T cells, or PBMCs. Subjects who had been exposed to COVID-19, were actively infected with it, or had recovered from it provided the deeply sampled blood TCRbeta repertoires that made up the dataset. The repertoires were released in a freely available public database intended as a resource for research on the immune response to SARS-CoV-2. The samples were drawn from the first 160 participants of the ongoing ImmuneRACE study and from roughly 1,300 subjects provided by 6 global collaborators. Nearly every sample came with metadata listing a de-identified subject ID, COVID-19 status, age in years and sex. HLA class I and class II types, where available, came from metadata supplied by the sample provider rather than from assay-based typing.

Paper-wide results and their limitations: Clinical and demographic metadata were provided uncurated, with the amount varying by source and participant.

This sequence uses TRBV7-9 and TRBJ2-1, with 10 junctional bases fitting TRBD2. The receptor was isolated from a woman in her forties or fifties with acute or convalescent COVID-19. Sequencing was carried out using peripheral blood. The nucleotides are TGTGCCAGCAGCTCCGGGGGGTCTAGCGGGAGCTCCTACAATGAGCAGTTCTTC. The translation is CASSSGGSSGSSYNEQFF.